This T cell receptor (beta chain) was retrieved from a study of Ad26.COV2.S vaccination and SARS-CoV-2 variants. The study's findings and limits: Following vaccination, spike-specific CD8+ and CD4+ T cell responses reportedly exhibited substantial breadth. From the TCR breadth and depth analyses, total T cell responses may have been underestimated. People who got the vaccine had more spike-specific TCR breadth than people who got placebo.

The treatment is: some 20 received Ad26.COV2.S at low or high dose, single or two shots; 5 received placebo; per-sample allocation not given. Day 63 following the first vaccine or placebo injection was when the samples were taken. The method was immunoSEQ multiplex PCR; TCRdb's version includes in-frame clones alone and lacks a portion of them. The sample lists 450,000 to 550,000 clones; 70% to 90% were seen once. CDR1 and CDR2 from the germline V gene are WNHNN and SYGVQD (reference sequence). Trimming shortened V by 5 bases and J by 0 bases, and 17 bases separated the two germline ends. CDR3 length equals 18 residues. Worth noting for this clone: Its specificity is not known.

This sequence originates from a person aged 18-60 years who received the Ad26.COV2.S COVID-19 vaccine or a placebo. Material: peripheral blood, obtained in a trial of Ad26.COV2.S vaccine versus placebo. The genes are TRBV10-1 and TRBJ1-6; no clear D gene. The CDR3 is CASSPPRYPRSYNSPLHF. CDR3 bases: TGCGCCAGCAGTCCTCCTCGATATCCACGCTCCTATAATTCACCCCTCCACTTT.